This T cell receptor beta chain was profiled in a study of Graves' ophthalmopathy and Graves' hyperthyroidism. Study-wide findings and caveats: Ophthalmopathy progression predictions by the model showed 72% to 80% specificity and 70.59% sensitivity.

The authors amplified TCR beta CDR3 regions, and they did so from RNA transcripts for repertoire sequencing. Second-round multiplex PCR came after a first-round RT-PCR that employed HTBI primers. TCRdb recomputed calls from the multiplex PCR reads with MiXCR, one row per CDR3 protein. The sample shows over a million distinct CDR3 sequences, 35% to 45% of them seen only once. Newly diagnosed hyperthyroidism donors, aged 18 to 65, duration under 2 months. Patients were excluded if they had other autoimmune diseases or uncontrolled infections, and likewise if pregnancy or lactation applied. Diagnostic conclusions were grounded in clinical symptoms, serum thyroxine, TRAb, thyroid ultrasound and orbital computed tomography. CDR1 is LNHDA and CDR2 is SQIVND in the germline V gene (reference sequence). V lost 3 bases to trimming and J lost 7 bases, with 13 bases between them. The CDR3 contains 14 residues.

Remarks on this clonotype: What it recognizes is unknown.

The chain combines TRBV19 with TRBJ2-1; D is possibly TRBD1 (6 bases). This TCR came from an adult man with Graves' hyperthyroidism. Sequences were obtained from peripheral blood or thyroid tissue (not recorded which). The CDR3 DNA reads TGTGCCAGTAGTATTACAGGGTTCCCAAATGAGCAGTTCTTC. This encodes CASSITGFPNEQFF.